The clone carrying this T cell receptor beta chain was picked up a small number of times. The data stem from a study of blood T cell repertoires in COVID-19. Across the study: The United States, Italy and Spain supplied acute and convalescent COVID-19 samples. Nucleic acid was either cDNA or gDNA, and it came from T cells, B-cell-depleted T cells, or PBMCs.

The length of the CDR3 is 13 residues. The V gene lost 3 bases and the J gene lost 1 base, with 9 bases spanning the gap. Germline-derived CDR1 and CDR2 are GTSNPN and SVGIG (reference sequence). Per the original data handling: Cell counts per sample came from amplifying reference gene primers. Method: immunoSEQ multiplex PCR; TCRdb's copy keeps in-frame clones and lacks some. D and trimming were read from the DNA, whereas the V and J calls and clone size are those reported in that table. The table lists 45,000 to 65,000 clones, approximately 82% of them singletons. The chain recombines TRBV30 with TRBJ1-1; no definite D call. The sequence came from a man aged 55 to 70 with acute or convalescent COVID-19. Material for sequencing was peripheral blood. The CDR3 here is CAWRIGWNTEAFF. In DNA form, the CDR3 reads TGTGCCTGGAGAATCGGGTGGAACACTGAAGCTTTCTTT.